Listed here are 16 T cell receptor beta chains from one sample, sequenced in a study of Ad26.COV2.S vaccination and SARS-CoV-2 variants. Treatment in this sample: approximately 18 received Ad26.COV2.S at low or high dose, single or two shots; five or six received placebo; per-sample allocation not given. Day 63 after the first injection of vaccine or placebo was the sampling time. Sequencing used immunoSEQ multiplex PCR; TCRdb keeps in-frame clones, though not all of them. The sample consists of 330,000 or so clones, 90% of them appearing once. The source material was peripheral blood, sampled in a trial of Ad26.COV2.S vaccine versus placebo. The receptors here all came from a person between 18 and 65 years old who received the Ad26.COV2.S COVID-19 vaccine or a placebo.

The chain joins TRBV3-1 (or the pseudogene TRBV3-2) to TRBJ1-1; D possibly corresponds to TRBD1 (5 bases). V was shortened by 4 bases and J by 7 bases, with 10 bases between the two germline ends. The CDR3 has 12 residues. Germline V gene sequence: CDR1 LGHDT, CDR2 YNNKEL (reference sequence). CDR3 sequence: CASSLNQGEAFF. The DNA of the CDR3 is TGTGCCAGCAGCCTAAACCAGGGTGAAGCTTTCTTT.

J is TRBJ1-1 and V is TRBV18; unclear D gene. Looked up from germline, CDR1 is KGHSH and CDR2 is LQKENI. Trimming left V 3 bases short and J 2 bases short, with 13 bases between. CDR3 length: 15 amino acids. CDR3 coding DNA: TGTGCCAGCTCACCTGAACTGGGCCGTAACACTGAAGCTTTCTTT. Translating gives CASSPELGRNTEAFF.

The chain combines TRBV27 with TRBJ1-2; no reliable D call. Trimming pared 5 bases from V and 7 bases from J, leaving 11 bases between. This CDR3 is built from 12 residues. Germline CDR1 and CDR2: MNHEY and SMNVEV (reference sequence). CDR3 DNA: TGTGCCAGCAGTCCGACCCTAGGTGGCTACACCTTC. It encodes CASSPTLGGYTF.

The rearrangement joins TRBV19 to TRBJ2-3; possible D gene TRBD2, 5 bases. V was cut by 4 bases and J by 1 base, with 9 bases left in between. Germline CDR1 reads LNHDA; CDR2 reads SQIVND (reference sequence). The CDR3 is 14 amino acids. The CDR3 nucleotides read TGTGCCAGTAGTAGGAACGGGGGCACAGATACGCAGTATTTT. Translated: CASSRNGGTDTQYF.

This clone has a handful of counts. The chain is built from TRBV27 and TRBJ2-7; 9 bases match TRBD1. The CDR3 totals 20 residues. With 0 bases clipped from V and 2 bases from J, the junction kept 17 bases outside the gene matches. Germline V gene sequence: CDR1 MNHEY, CDR2 SMNVEV (reference sequence). The CDR3 sequence: CASSLSARDRGRLVPYEQYV. DNA for the CDR3: TGTGCCAGCAGTTTATCCGCCCGAGACAGGGGGAGACTAGTGCCCTACGAGCAGTACGTC.

This chain connects TRBV19 to TRBJ2-7, with a weak D call TRBD2 (5 bases). The CDR3 contains 15 residues. V was cut by 2 bases and J by 0 bases, with 11 bases left in between. CDR1 LNHDA and CDR2 SQIVND come from the germline V gene (reference sequence). CDR3 region: CASSIFLGSSYEQYV. CDR3 DNA sequence: TGTGCCAGTAGTATATTTTTGGGGAGCTCCTACGAGCAGTACGTC.

The rearrangement links TRBV5-8 to TRBJ1-4; D is unclear. This CDR3 spans 14 amino acids. V was clipped by 4 bases and J by 0 bases, with 7 bases between them. Germline values: CDR1 SGHTS, CDR2 YDEGEE. The chain's CDR3 is CASSIPSTNEKLFF. In DNA, the CDR3 is TGTGCCAGCAGCATCCCGTCAACTAATGAAAAACTGTTTTTT.

The J gene is TRBJ1-1, the V gene TRBV12-3 or TRBV12-4; tentative D call: TRBD1 (6 bases). Between the trimmed V and J ends, which lost 1 base and 10 bases, there was a span of 10 bases. The CDR3 has 12 residues. The CDR3 loop is CASSLGLGGAFF. CDR3 sequence (DNA): TGTGCCAGCAGTTTAGGGTTAGGGGGAGCTTTCTTT.

V gene TRBV3-1 (or the pseudogene TRBV3-2) combines with J gene TRBJ2-1; 9 nucleotides agree with TRBD2. J lost 13 bases, V lost 2 bases, and 12 bases had no gene match. CDR1 is LGHDT, CDR2 YNNKEL, per germline (reference sequence). CDR3 size: 15 residues. The CDR3 sequence: CASSQLASGMDFQFF. As DNA, the CDR3 is TGTGCCAGCAGCCAACTGGCTAGCGGGATGGATTTCCAGTTCTTC.

This clone was seen a handful of times. V usage is TRBV7-9 and J usage is TRBJ1-6, with 10 nucleotides matching TRBD1. The trim removed 5 bases at V and 6 bases at J, leaving 7 bases unmatched. The CDR3 covers 16 residues. Germline V gene data show CDR1 as SEHNR and CDR2 as FQNEAQ (reference sequence). Here the CDR3 reads CASSMGQGFFNSPLHF. CDR3 coding DNA: TGTGCCAGCAGCATGGGACAGGGGTTTTTTAATTCACCCCTCCACTTT.

The V gene is TRBV19, the J gene TRBJ1-1; a possible D gene is TRBD1 (5 bases). Germline V gives CDR1 LNHDA, CDR2 SQIVND (reference sequence). The V end was cut by 2 bases, the J end by 6 bases, with 10 bases between. The CDR3 spans 13 residues. CDR3 sequence reads: CASSIRGLAEAFF. DNA of the CDR3: TGTGCCAGTAGTATAAGGGGCTTGGCTGAAGCTTTCTTT.

The V and J genes are TRBV4-2 and TRBJ1-1, with D possibly TRBD1 on 5 matching bases. This CDR3 has 14 amino acids. The germline CDR1 and CDR2 sequences are LGHNA and YNFKEQ. Trimming removed 1 base at V and 3 bases at J, with 9 bases between. The CDR3 region has the DNA TGTGCCAGCAGCCAAGGGTTGGGGCACACTGAAGCTTTCTTT. Amino acid sequence: CASSQGLGHTEAFF.

The rearrangement uses TRBV12-3 or TRBV12-4 and TRBJ1-1; the D is unclear. This CDR3 region has 12 residues. Trimming left V 5 bases short and J 10 bases short, with 14 bases between. Written as DNA, the CDR3 is TGTGCCAGCAGTATCCACACGGAGGGAGCTTTCTTT. The encoded protein is CASSIHTEGAFF.

The chain has TRBV27 and TRBJ2-7; TRBD1 aligns across 7 bases. Germline V CDR1 and CDR2: MNHEY, SMNVEV (reference sequence). After removal of 0 bases from V and 2 bases from J, the junction contained 7 bases not matched to a gene. The CDR3 is made up of 16 amino acids. The CDR3 loop is CASSLSLGTEAYEQYF. As DNA, the CDR3 is TGTGCCAGCAGTTTATCCCTCGGGACAGAGGCCTACGAGCAGTACTTC.

The chain recombines TRBV19 with TRBJ1-5, with TRBD1 as a possible D gene (5 bases). The CDR3 contains 12 residues. Germline V gene data show CDR1 as LNHDA and CDR2 as SQIVND (reference sequence). Trimming pared 7 bases from V and 7 bases from J, leaving 11 bases between. CDR3 in DNA: TGTGCCAGTAAGCAGGGAGAGCAGCCCCAGCATTTT. As protein: CASKQGEQPQHF.

V gene TRBV6-5 combines with J gene TRBJ1-1, with D perhaps matching TRBD1 (5 bases). Deletions cut 2 bases from V and 4 bases from J, with 11 bases between. CDR1 is MNHEY and CDR2 is SVGAGI in the germline V gene. CDR3 length: 14 amino acids. CDR3 nucleotide sequence: TGTGCCAGCAGTTACAGGGTGGGGGGCACTGAAGCTTTCTTT. Translating gives CASSYRVGGTEAFF.